A single sample is the source of the 11 T cell receptor beta chains below, sequenced in a study of early T cells in non-severe SARS-CoV-2 infection. TCRdb called the 5' RACE reads again in MiXCR, with one record for every CDR3 protein. The sample lists roughly 43,000 distinct CDR3 sequences; approximately 5.9% were seen once. The sample here was whole blood, taken at baseline. These TCRs come from an adult who was a healthcare worker with PCR-confirmed SARS-CoV-2 infection or an uninfected control (not recorded which).

This clonotype has at least ten counts. J is TRBJ2-3 and V is TRBV6-5; D is perhaps TRBD1 (6 bases). Germline assignment: CDR1 MNHEY and CDR2 SVGAGI. The V gene lost 6 bases and the J gene lost 2 bases, with 15 bases spanning the gap. The CDR3 sequence is 15 residues long. The CDR3 reads CASRETGATTDTQYF. The CDR3 DNA sequence: TGTGCCAGCAGGGAGACAGGAGCTACCACAGATACGCAGTATTTT.

In this sample, this clonotype turned up many times. The CDR3 region is CAISEWRQALGSYNEQFF. The DNA for the CDR3 is TGTGCCATCAGTGAGTGGAGGCAGGCCCTCGGCTCCTACAATGAGCAGTTCTTC. The V gene is TRBV10-3, the J gene TRBJ2-1; D perhaps matches TRBD2 (5 bases). Germline lookup yields CDR1 ENHRY and CDR2 SYGVKD. With 1 base removed from V and 0 bases from J, the gap between germline ends came to 16 bases. The length of the CDR3 is 18 residues.

This clonotype showed up many times. Here the CDR3 DNA reads TGTGCCAGCAGCTTAAACGGCGGAACAGAGACCCAGTACTTC. The encoded protein is CASSLNGGTETQYF. The chain carries TRBV7-3 and TRBJ2-5, with unresolved D. CDR1 and CDR2 (germline): SGHTA, FQGTGA. The CDR3 has 14 amino acids. V lost 1 base, J lost 4 bases, and 10 bases lay in between.

There are many counts of this clonotype. The chain employs TRBV6-1 and TRBJ2-5; 10 bases align to TRBD1. V was pared by 0 bases and J by 5 bases, with 3 bases of the junction left unmatched. The CDR3 is 15 residues long. From germline, CDR1 is MNHNS and CDR2 SASEGT. The CDR3 is CASSEATGGAETQYF. The CDR3 coding sequence is TGTGCCAGCAGTGAAGCGACAGGGGGCGCGGAGACCCAGTACTTC.

This clonotype was counted at least ten times. The V and J genes are TRBV20-1 and TRBJ1-3; D might be TRBD1 (6 bases). V was cut by 6 bases and J by 2 bases, with 17 bases left in between. The CDR3 consists of 15 residues. The germline gives CDR1 DFQATT, CDR2 SNEGSKA (reference sequence). In DNA, the CDR3 is TGCAGTGCCAACCCCCAGGGGTCGGCTGGAAACACCATATATTTT. It is translated as CSANPQGSAGNTIYF.

This clonotype showed up many times. The chain uses TRBV7-3 and TRBJ2-2; tentative D call: TRBD1 (5 bases). From germline, CDR1 is SGHTA and CDR2 FQGTGA. This CDR3 comprises 16 residues. V was pared by 5 bases and J by 0 bases, with 13 bases between. CDR3 sequence reads: CASSLKAGSNTGELFF. CDR3 DNA: TGTGCCAGCAGCCTAAAGGCAGGGTCGAACACCGGGGAGCTGTTTTTT.

This clonotype was counted ten times or more. The chain is built from TRBV6-4 and TRBJ2-7; tentative D call: TRBD2 (5 bases). The germline V and J ends were trimmed by 2 bases and 2 bases, with 19 bases remaining between them. Germline V lookup: CDR1 MRHNA, CDR2 SNTAGT. CDR3 length equals 17 residues. CDR3 loop: CASSDPPGGCVPYEQYF. The DNA for the CDR3 is TGTGCCAGCAGTGACCCCCCCGGCGGGTGTGTCCCCTACGAGCAGTACTTC.

There are many counts of this clonotype. The rearrangement joins TRBV19 to TRBJ2-3; 10 nucleotides agree with TRBD2. Germline values: CDR1 LNHDA, CDR2 SQIVND (reference sequence). V gave up 5 bases and J gave up 4 bases; unmatched junction bases: 3. The CDR3 runs 14 residues. The CDR3 DNA reads as TGTGCCAGTAGTCCTAGCGGGAGATCAGATACGCAGTATTTT. Translating gives CASSPSGRSDTQYF.

This clonotype showed up just a few times. This rearrangement joins TRBV12-3 or TRBV12-4 to TRBJ1-1; the D gene is possibly TRBD1 (5 bases). V lost 7 bases and J 4 bases, leaving 16 bases between the germline ends. There are 14 residues in the CDR3. CDR3 bases: TGTGCCAGCACCCCAGGACTGAGGGGCACTGAAGCTTTCTTT. This translates into CASTPGLRGTEAFF.

This clonotype was recorded a few times. The chain is built from TRBV19 and TRBJ1-1; D remains ambiguous. Trimming took off 6 bases at V and 1 base at J, with 15 bases between the two ends. The CDR3 has 15 residues. The germline V gene has CDR1 LNHDA and CDR2 SQIVND (reference sequence). CDR3 DNA: TGTGCCAGTAGGGACCGGTGGTGGCCGAACACTGAAGCTTTCTTT. It encodes CASRDRWWPNTEAFF.

This clonotype has more than one count but fewer than ten. This chain links TRBV10-2 with TRBJ2-1; 8 bases are shared with TRBD2. Trimming cost V 8 bases and J 6 bases; bases outside gene matches: 9. From germline, CDR1 is WSHSY and CDR2 SAAADI. The CDR3 sequence is 14 residues long. For the CDR3, the DNA is TGCGCCAGCTCCCATTTTCTAGCGGGCAATGAGCAGTTCTTC. Translated, it gives CASSHFLAGNEQFF.